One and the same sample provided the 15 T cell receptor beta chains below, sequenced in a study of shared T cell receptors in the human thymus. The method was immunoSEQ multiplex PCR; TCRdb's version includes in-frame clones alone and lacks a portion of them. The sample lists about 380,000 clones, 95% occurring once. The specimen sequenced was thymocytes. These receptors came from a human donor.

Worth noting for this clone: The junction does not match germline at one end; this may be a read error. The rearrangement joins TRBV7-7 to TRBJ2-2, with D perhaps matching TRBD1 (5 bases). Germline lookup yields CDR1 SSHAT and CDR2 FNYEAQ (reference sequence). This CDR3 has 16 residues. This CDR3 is CASSLGDSSNTGELFF. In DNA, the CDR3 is TGTGCTAGCAGCTTAGGAGACAGCTCGAACACCGGGGAGCTGTTTTTT.

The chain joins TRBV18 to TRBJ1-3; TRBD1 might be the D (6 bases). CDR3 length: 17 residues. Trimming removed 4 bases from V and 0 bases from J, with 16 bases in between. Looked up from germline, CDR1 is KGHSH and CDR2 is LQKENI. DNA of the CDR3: TGTGCCAGCTCACTATACACTGACAGGTACTCTGGAAACACCATATATTTT. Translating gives CASSLYTDRYSGNTIYF.

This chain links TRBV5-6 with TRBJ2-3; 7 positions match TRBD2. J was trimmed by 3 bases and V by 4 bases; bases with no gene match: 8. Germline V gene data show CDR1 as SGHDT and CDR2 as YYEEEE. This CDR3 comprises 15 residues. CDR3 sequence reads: CASSGRDYQTDTQYF. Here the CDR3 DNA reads TGTGCCAGCAGCGGACGGGACTACCAAACAGATACGCAGTATTTT.

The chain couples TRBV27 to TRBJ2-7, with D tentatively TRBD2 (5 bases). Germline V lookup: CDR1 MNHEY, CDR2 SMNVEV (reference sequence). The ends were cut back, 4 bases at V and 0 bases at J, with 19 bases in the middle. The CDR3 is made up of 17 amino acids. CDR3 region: CASSSTTGGLSSYEQYF. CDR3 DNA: TGTGCCAGCAGTTCCACGACGGGCGGACTGAGCTCCTACGAGCAGTACTTC.

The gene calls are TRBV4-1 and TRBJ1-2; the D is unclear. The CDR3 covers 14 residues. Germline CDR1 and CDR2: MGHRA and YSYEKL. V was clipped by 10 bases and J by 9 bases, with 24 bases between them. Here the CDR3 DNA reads TGCGCCATTAAAGCCCCGGACGCAAACGAGAGCTACACCTTC. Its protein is CAIKAPDANESYTF.

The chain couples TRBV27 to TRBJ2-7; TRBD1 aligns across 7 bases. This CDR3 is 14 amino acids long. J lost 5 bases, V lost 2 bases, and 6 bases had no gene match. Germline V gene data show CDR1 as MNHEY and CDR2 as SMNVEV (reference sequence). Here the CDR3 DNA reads TGTGCCAGCAGTTTAGGAGACAGGGACAACGAGCAGTACTTC. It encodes CASSLGDRDNEQYF.

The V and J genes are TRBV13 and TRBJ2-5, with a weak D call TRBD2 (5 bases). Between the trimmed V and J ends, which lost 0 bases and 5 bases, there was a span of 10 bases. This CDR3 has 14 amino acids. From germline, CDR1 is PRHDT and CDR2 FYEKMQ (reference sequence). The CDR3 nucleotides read TGTGCCAGCAGCTTAGGTGGCGGGCGGGAGACCCAGTACTTC. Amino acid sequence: CASSLGGGRETQYF.

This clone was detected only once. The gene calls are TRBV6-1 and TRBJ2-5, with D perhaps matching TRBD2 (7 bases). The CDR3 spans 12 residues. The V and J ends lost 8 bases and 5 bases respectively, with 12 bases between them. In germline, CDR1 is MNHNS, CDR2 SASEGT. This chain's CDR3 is CASPGGGETQYF. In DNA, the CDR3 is TGTGCCAGCCCGGGGGGCGGTGAGACCCAGTACTTC.

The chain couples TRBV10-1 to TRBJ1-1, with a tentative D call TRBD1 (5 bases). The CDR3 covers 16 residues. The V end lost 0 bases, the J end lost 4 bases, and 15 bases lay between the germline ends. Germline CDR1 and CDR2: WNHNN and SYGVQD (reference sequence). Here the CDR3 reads CASSESGKSGGTEAFF. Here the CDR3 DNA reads TGCGCCAGCAGTGAGTCGGGTAAATCGGGGGGCACTGAAGCTTTCTTT.

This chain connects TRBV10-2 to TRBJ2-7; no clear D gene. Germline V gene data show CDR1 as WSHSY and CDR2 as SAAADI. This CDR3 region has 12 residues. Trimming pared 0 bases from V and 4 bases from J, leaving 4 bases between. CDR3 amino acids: CASSESWYEQYF. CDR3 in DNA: TGCGCCAGCAGTGAGTCTTGGTACGAGCAGTACTTC.

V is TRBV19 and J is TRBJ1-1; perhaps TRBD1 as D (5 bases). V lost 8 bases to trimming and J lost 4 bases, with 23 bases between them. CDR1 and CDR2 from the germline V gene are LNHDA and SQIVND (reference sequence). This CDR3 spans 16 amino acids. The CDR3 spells CASQTAWGGMGTEAFF. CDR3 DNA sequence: TGTGCCAGTCAAACCGCCTGGGGGGGAATGGGCACTGAAGCTTTCTTT.

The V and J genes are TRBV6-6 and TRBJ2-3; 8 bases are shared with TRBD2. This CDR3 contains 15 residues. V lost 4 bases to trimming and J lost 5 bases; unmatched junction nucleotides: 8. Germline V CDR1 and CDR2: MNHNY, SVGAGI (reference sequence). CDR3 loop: CASSSLAEGGDTQYF. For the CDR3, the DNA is TGTGCCAGCAGTTCACTAGCGGAAGGAGGAGATACGCAGTATTTT.

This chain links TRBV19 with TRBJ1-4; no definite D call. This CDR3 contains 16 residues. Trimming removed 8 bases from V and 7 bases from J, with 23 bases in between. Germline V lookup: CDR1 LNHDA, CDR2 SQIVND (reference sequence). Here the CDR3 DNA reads TGTGCCAGTCATCTTCGGGGTCACGGATGGGGTGAAAAACTGTTTTTT. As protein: CASHLRGHGWGEKLFF.

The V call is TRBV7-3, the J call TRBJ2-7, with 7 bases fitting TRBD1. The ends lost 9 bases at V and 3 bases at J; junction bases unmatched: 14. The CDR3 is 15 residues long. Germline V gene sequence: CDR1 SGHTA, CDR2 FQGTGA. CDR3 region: CARGPPGTADYEQYF. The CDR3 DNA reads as TGTGCCAGGGGGCCGCCCGGGACAGCGGACTACGAGCAGTACTTC.

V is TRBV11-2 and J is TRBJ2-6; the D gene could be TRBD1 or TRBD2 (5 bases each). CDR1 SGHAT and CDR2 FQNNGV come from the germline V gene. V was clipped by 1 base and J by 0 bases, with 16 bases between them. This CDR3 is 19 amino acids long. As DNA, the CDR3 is TGTGCCAGCAGCTTAGTCCACCGGGGACGGATCTCTGGGGCCAACGTCCTGACTTTC. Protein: CASSLVHRGRISGANVLTF.